These 11 T cell receptor beta chains were all obtained from the same sample, sequenced in a study of CD8+ T cells in alopecia areata. The treatment denotes: oral pan-JAK inhibitor, 5-10 mg twice daily. cDNA prepared by RNA extraction and subsequent reverse transcription served as the template for sequencing. The protocol was immunoSEQ multiplex PCR, while the TCRdb copy is restricted to in-frame clones and leaves out a portion. The table lists over 150,000 clones, approximately 56% of them singletons. The sample consisted of CD4+ T cells sorted from blood, taken at week 4, from a patient treated with tofacitinib. These receptor sequences come from a human donor with alopecia areata.

This sequence joins TRBV7-2 and TRBJ2-5; D is perhaps TRBD1 (6 bases). Trimming removed 6 bases at V and 1 base at J, with 12 bases between. The germline CDR1 and CDR2 sequences are SGHTA and FQGNSA. This CDR3 comprises 14 residues. This CDR3 reads CASSLTGSQETQYF. CDR3 in DNA: TGTGCCAGCAGTCTGACAGGTAGCCAAGAGACCCAGTACTTC.

Only a few counts were recorded for this clone. The chain recombines TRBV29-1 with TRBJ2-7; possible D gene TRBD2, 5 bases. There are 11 residues in the CDR3. Germline assignment: CDR1 SQVTM and CDR2 ANQGSEA. Trimming removed 7 bases at V and 4 bases at J, with 11 bases between. CDR3 residues: CSAGNGYEQYF. The CDR3 DNA reads as TGCAGCGCCGGGAACGGGTACGAGCAGTACTTC.

This clone was observed once. This chain joins TRBV29-1 and TRBJ2-7; unclear D gene. Germline values: CDR1 SQVTM, CDR2 ANQGSEA. The CDR3 loop spans 10 amino acids. Trimming pared 3 bases from V and 7 bases from J, leaving 7 bases between. CDR3 in DNA: TGCAGCGTTGAGACTGGAGAGCAGTACTTC. As protein: CSVETGEQYF.

This clone was seen once. The DNA for the CDR3 is TGTGCCAGCAGCCCACCGGGAGGGGAGCGAAGTGGCTACACCTTC. It yields the protein CASSPPGGERSGYTF. The J gene is TRBJ1-2, the V gene TRBV9, with D tentatively TRBD1 (5 bases). V lost 4 bases and J lost 7, with 20 bases in between. Germline V gives CDR1 SGDLS, CDR2 YYNGEE. The CDR3 extends over 15 amino acids.

The chain links TRBV5-1 to TRBJ2-1; TRBD2 matches 12 bases. The V segment lost 0 bases and the J segment 4 bases; nucleotides outside the gene matches: 2. This CDR3 region has 16 residues. Per the germline V gene, CDR1 is SGHRS and CDR2 is YFSETQ. This chain's CDR3 is CASSLGLAGDYNEQFF. As DNA, the CDR3 is TGCGCCAGCAGCTTGGGACTAGCGGGAGATTACAATGAGCAGTTCTTC. Using reference TRBV5-1 and TRBJ2-1 for the parts outside the CDR3, the full variable domain is KAGVTQTPRYLIKTRGQQVTLSCSPISGHRSVSWYQQTPGQGLQFLFEYFSETQRNKGNFPGRFSGRQFSNSRSEMNVSTLELGDSALYLCASSLGLAGDYNEQFFGPGTRLTVL.

The J gene is TRBJ2-1, the V gene TRBV5-1; D not certain. The CDR3 is 13 amino acids. V was pared by 0 bases and J by 9 bases, with 10 bases between. CDR1 SGHRS and CDR2 YFSETQ come from the germline V gene. The CDR3 nucleotides read TGCGCCAGCAGCTTGGCGGGCTCGGGTGAGCAGTTCTTC. It yields the protein CASSLAGSGEQFF.

The V call is TRBV7-8, the J call TRBJ1-5; 9 bases map to TRBD1. Germline loops: CDR1 SGHVS, CDR2 FQNEAQ. This CDR3 comprises 15 residues. The V gene end was trimmed by 5 bases and the J gene end by 2 bases; junction bases not matched to a gene: 4. CDR3: CASSDRDRGNQPQHF. The CDR3 nucleotides are TGTGCCAGCAGCGATAGGGACAGGGGCAATCAGCCCCAGCATTTT.

The chain is built from TRBV6-6 and TRBJ1-2; D ambiguous. Germline V lookup: CDR1 MNHNY, CDR2 SVGAGI (reference sequence). This CDR3 has 16 amino acids. Trimming cost V 4 bases and J 0 bases, with 15 bases left between them. Written as DNA, the CDR3 is TGTGCCAGCAGTTCCGGCAGCCAACAAACTAACTATGGCTACACCTTC. Its translation: CASSSGSQQTNYGYTF.

This clone was seen a few times. The J gene is TRBJ2-4, the V gene TRBV4-3, with D possibly being TRBD1 (5 bases). Trimming took 1 base from V and 8 from J, leaving 15 bases between them. Germline loops: CDR1 LGHNA, CDR2 YSLEER. CDR3 size: 15 residues. The CDR3 DNA follows: TGCGCCAGCAGCCAAGCTGGCAAGGACACAGACATTCAGTACTTC. Residues: CASSQAGKDTDIQYF.

The V call is TRBV18, the J call TRBJ2-4; D is possibly TRBD1 or TRBD2 (5 bases each). V dropped 5 bases and J dropped 6 bases, with 8 bases sitting between them. From germline, CDR1 is KGHSH and CDR2 LQKENI. The CDR3 runs to 12 residues. CDR3: CASSFGANIQYF. The CDR3 DNA is TGTGCCAGCTCATTCGGGGCAAACATTCAGTACTTC.

This chain connects TRBV29-1 to TRBJ2-5, with D hard to call. The CDR3 contains 10 residues. The germline V gene has CDR1 SQVTM and CDR2 ANQGSEA. The V end was cut by 7 bases, the J end by 6 bases, with 9 bases between. CDR3 nucleotides: TGCAGCGGCAGTGAGCAGACCCAGTACTTC. This gives the protein CSGSEQTQYF.